Included here is one T cell receptor beta chain sequence, with context. Its target is unknown. The data were obtained in a study of T cells and Merkel cell carcinoma outcomes. Study-level points and caveats: Repertoire plus T-cell density reportedly predicted Merkel cell carcinoma outcomes.

Sequenced by immunoSEQ multiplex PCR; TCRdb stores in-frame clones only, minus some. This table lists some 27 clones. Trimming took off 6 bases at V and 4 bases at J, with 12 bases between the two ends. Germline-derived CDR1 and CDR2 are MDHEN and SYDVKM. The CDR3 contains 13 residues. The specimen was tumor tissue from Merkel cell carcinoma. The chain combines TRBV28 with TRBJ2-5, with a tentative D call TRBD1 (5 bases). The sequence derives from a human donor with Merkel cell carcinoma. The CDR3 is CASRRQLRETQYF. In nucleotides, the CDR3 is TGTGCCAGCAGGAGACAGCTCCGAGAGACCCAGTACTTC.